This record concerns one TCR beta chain sequence. The antigen is not known. Trimming pared 4 bases from V and 10 bases from J, leaving 20 bases between. The germline V gene has CDR1 MDHEN and CDR2 SYDVKM. The CDR3 spans 16 residues. The sample comes from a study of T cells in narcolepsy. Whole-study findings and limits: Some memory CD4+ repertoires had no autoreactive clone sequences. Healthy controls reportedly lacked the autoreactive clonotypes serially found in patients' blood. HCRT-specific and TRIB2-specific autoreactive clonotypes appeared among same-patient CSF and blood CD4+ clonotypes.

The data were produced by immunoSEQ multiplex PCR, yet TCRdb's version contains in-frame clones alone and is incomplete. Of over 10,000 clones in the sample, around nine tenths were seen once. Specimen: CD45RA- memory CD4+ T cells from PBMCs. The clonotype comes from a human donor with narcolepsy. This rearrangement joins TRBV28 to TRBJ1-6, with D perhaps matching TRBD1 (6 bases). Written as DNA, the CDR3 is TGTGCCAGCAGTTCCCCCGGTCCAGGGGCGAGGTCACCCCTCCACTTT. Its translation: CASSSPGPGARSPLHF.